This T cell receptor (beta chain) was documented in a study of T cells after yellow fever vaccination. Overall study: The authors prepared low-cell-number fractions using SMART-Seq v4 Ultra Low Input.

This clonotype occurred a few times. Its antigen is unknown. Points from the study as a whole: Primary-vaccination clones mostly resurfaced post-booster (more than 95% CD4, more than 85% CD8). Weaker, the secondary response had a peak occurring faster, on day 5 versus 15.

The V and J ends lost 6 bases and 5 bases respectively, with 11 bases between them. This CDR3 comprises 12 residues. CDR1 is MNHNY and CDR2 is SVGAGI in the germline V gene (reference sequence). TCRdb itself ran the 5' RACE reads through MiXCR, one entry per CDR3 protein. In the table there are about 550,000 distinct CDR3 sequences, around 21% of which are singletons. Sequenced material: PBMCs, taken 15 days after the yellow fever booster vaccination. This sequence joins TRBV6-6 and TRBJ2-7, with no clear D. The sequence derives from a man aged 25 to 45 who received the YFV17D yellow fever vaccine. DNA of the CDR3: TGTGCCAGCAGCCCTACCCCGAACGAGCAGTACTTC. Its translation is CASSPTPNEQYF.